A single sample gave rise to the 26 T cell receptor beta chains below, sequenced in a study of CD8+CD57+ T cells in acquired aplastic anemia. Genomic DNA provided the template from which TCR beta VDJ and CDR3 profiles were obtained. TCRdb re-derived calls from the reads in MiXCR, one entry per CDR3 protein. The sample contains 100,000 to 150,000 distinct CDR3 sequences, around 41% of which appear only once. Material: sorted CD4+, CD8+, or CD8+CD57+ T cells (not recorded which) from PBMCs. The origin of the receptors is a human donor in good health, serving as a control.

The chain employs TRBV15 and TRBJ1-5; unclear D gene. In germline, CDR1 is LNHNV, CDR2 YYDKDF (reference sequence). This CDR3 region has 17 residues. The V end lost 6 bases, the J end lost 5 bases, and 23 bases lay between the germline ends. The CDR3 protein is CATSPESPGSSHQPQHF. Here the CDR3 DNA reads TGTGCCACCAGTCCCGAATCTCCGGGAAGCAGCCATCAGCCCCAGCATTTT.

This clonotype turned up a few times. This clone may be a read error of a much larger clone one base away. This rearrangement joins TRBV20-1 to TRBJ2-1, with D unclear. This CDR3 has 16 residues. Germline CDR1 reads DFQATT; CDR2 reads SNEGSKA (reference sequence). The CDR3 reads CSASVGYPSSYDEQFF. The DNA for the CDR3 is TGCAGTGCTAGCGTAGGTTACCCAAGCTCCTACGATGAGCAGTTCTTC.

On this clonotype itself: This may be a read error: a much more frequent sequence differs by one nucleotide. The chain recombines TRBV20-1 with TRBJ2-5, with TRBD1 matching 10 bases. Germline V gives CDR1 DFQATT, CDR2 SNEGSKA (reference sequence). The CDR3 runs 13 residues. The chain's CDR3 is CSADWTGGETRYF. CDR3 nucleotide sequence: TGCAGTGCCGATTGGACAGGGGGAGAGACCCGGTACTTC.

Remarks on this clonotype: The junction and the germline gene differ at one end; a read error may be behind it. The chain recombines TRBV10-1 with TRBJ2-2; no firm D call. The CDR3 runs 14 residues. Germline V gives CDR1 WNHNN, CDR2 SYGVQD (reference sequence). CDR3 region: CASSVGGSAGELFF. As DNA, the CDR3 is TGTGCCAGCAGCGTAGGTGGCTCCGCTGGGGAGCTGTTTTTT.

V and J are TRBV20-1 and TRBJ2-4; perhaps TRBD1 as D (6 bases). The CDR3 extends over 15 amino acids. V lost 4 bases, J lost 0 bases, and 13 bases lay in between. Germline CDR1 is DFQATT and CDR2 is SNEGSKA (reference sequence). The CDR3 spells CSATGVGVAKNIQYF. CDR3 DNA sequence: TGCAGTGCTACAGGGGTGGGGGTAGCCAAAAACATTCAGTACTTC.

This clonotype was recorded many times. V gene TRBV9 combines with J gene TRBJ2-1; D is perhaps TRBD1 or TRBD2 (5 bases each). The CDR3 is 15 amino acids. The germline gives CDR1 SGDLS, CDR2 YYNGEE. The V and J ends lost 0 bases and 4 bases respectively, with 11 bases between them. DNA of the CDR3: TGTGCCAGCAGCGTAGAGGTGGGACGTTACAATGAGCAGTTCTTC. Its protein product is CASSVEVGRYNEQFF.

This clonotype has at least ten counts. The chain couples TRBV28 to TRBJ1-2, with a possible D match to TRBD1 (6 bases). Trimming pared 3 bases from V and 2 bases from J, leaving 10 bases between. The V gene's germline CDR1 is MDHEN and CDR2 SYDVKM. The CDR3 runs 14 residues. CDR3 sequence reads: CASSLVQGNYGYTF. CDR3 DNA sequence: TGTGCCAGCAGTTTGGTACAGGGAAACTATGGCTACACCTTC.

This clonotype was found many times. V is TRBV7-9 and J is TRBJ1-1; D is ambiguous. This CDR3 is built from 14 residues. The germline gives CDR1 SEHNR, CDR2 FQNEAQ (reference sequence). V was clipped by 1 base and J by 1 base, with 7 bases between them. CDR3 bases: TGTGCCAGCAGCTTAGATGGTCCGAACACTGAAGCTTTCTTT. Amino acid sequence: CASSLDGPNTEAFF.

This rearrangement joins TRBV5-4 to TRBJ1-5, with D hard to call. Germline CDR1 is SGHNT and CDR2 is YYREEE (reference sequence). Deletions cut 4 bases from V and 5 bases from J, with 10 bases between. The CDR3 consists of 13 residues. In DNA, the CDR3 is TGTGCCAGCAGCCAAGACGGAGATCAGCCCCAGCATTTT. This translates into CASSQDGDQPQHF.

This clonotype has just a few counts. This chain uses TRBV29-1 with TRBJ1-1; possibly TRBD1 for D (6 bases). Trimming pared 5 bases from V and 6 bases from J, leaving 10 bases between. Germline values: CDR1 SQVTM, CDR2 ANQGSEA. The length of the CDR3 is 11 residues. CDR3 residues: CSVNRVAEAFF. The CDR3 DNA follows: TGCAGCGTTAACAGGGTCGCTGAAGCTTTCTTT.

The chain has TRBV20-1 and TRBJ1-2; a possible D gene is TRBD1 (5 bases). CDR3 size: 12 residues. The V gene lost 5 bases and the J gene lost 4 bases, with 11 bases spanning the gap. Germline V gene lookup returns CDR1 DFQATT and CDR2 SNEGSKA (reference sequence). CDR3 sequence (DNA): TGCAGTGCTCCGCAGGGTGCCTATGGCTACACCTTC. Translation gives CSAPQGAYGYTF.

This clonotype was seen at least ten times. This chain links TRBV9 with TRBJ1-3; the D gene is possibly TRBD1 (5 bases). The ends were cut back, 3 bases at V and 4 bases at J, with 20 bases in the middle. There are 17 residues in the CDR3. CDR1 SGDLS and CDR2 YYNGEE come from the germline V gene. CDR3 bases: TGTGCCAGCAGCGCCCACGCCGGGAGCCGGGGCGGAAACACCATATATTTT. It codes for CASSAHAGSRGGNTIYF.

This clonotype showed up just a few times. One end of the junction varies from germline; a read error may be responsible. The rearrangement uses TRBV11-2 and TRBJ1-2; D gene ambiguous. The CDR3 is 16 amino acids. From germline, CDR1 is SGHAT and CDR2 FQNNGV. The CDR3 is CASSLFGSGPSMATAF. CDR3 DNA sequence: TGTGCCAGCAGCTTATTTGGTTCCGGACCCTCTATGGCTACGGCCTTC.

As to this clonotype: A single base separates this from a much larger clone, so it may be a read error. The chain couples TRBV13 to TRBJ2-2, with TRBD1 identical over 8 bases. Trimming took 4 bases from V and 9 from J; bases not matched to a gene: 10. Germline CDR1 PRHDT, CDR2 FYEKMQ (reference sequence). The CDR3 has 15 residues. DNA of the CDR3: TGTGCCAGCAGCTGGGGGACAGGACGGACCAGGGAGCTGTTTTTT. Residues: CASSWGTGRTRELFF.

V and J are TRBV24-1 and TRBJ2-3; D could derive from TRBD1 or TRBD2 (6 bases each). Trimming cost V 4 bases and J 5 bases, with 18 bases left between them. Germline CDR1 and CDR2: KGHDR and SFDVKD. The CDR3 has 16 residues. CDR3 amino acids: CATSERRRGLGDTQYF. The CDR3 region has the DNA TGTGCCACCAGTGAGCGGAGACGGGGGCTTGGAGATACGCAGTATTTT.

CDR3 DNA sequence: TGTGCCAGCAGTTTAGGCCGCACAGGGCTCAGCTCACCCCTCCACTTT. This codes for CASSLGRTGLSSPLHF. The rearrangement joins TRBV12-3 or TRBV12-4 to TRBJ1-6, with a tentative D call TRBD1 (6 bases). This CDR3 is built from 16 residues. Trimming took 1 base from V and 10 from J, leaving 17 bases between them.

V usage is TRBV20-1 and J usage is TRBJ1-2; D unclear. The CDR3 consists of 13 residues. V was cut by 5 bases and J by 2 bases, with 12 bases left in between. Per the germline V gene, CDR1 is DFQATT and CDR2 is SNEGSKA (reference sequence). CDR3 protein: CSAPDPKNYGYTF. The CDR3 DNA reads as TGCAGTGCTCCGGACCCAAAAAACTATGGCTACACCTTC.

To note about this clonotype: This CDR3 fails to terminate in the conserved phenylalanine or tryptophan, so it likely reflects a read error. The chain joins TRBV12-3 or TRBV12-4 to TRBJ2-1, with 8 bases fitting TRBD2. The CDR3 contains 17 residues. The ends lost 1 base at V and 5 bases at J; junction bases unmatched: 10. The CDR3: CASSLETSGSWDNEQFL. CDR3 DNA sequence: TGTGCCAGCAGTTTAGAAACCAGCGGGAGTTGGGACAATGAGCAGTTCCTC.

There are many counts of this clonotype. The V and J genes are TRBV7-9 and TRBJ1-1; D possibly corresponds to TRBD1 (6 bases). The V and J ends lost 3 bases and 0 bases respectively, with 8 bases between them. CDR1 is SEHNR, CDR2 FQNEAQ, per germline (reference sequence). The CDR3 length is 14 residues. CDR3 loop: CASSLGHLNTEAFF. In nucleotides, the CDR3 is TGTGCCAGCAGCTTGGGACACCTGAACACTGAAGCTTTCTTT. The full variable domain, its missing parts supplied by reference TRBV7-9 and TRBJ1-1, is DTGVSQNPRHKITKRGQNVTFRCDPISEHNRLYWYRQTLGQGPEFLTYFQNEAQLEKSRLLSDRFSAERPKGSFSTLEIQRTEQGDSAMYLCASSLGHLNTEAFFGQGTRLTVV.

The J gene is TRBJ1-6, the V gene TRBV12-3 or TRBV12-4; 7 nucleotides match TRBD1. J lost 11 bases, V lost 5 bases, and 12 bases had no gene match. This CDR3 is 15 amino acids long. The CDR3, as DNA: TGTGCCAGCAGTCTCAGGACAGGAACGATGACACCCCTCCACTTT. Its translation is CASSLRTGTMTPLHF.

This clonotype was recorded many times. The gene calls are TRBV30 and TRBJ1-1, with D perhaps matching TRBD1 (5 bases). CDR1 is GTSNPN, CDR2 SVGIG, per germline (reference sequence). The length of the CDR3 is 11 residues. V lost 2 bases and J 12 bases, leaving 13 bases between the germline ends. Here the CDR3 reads CAWSLRDGTFF. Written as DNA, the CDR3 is TGTGCCTGGAGTCTCCGGGACGGAACTTTCTTT.

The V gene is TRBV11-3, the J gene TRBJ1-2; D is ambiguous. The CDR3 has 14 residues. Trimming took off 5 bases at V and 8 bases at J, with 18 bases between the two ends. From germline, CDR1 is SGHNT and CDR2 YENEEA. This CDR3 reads CASSPSRGVKGYTF. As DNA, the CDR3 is TGTGCCAGCAGCCCCTCCCGGGGAGTGAAGGGCTACACCTTC.

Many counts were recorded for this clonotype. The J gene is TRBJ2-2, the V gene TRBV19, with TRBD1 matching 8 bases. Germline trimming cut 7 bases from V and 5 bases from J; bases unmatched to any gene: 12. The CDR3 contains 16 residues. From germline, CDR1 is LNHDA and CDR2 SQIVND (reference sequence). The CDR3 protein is CASIRGRFGTTGELFF. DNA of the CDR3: TGTGCCAGTATCAGGGGGCGGTTTGGGACTACCGGGGAGCTGTTTTTT.

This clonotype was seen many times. Here the CDR3 DNA reads TGTGCCAGCAGCTCAGCCCCGTACGGCGAGCAGTACTTC. Encoded protein: CASSSAPYGEQYF. The chain carries TRBV11-3 and TRBJ2-7; D is ambiguous. The germline CDR1 and CDR2 sequences are SGHNT and YENEEA. V lost 4 bases and J 6 bases, leaving 13 bases between the germline ends. The CDR3 length is 13 residues.

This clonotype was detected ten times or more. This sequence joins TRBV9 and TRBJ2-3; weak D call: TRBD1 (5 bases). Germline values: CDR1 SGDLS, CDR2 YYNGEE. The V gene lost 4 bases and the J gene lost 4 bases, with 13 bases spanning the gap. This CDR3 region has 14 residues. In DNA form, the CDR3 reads TGTGCCAGCAGCCGATTAGGGGTAGCAGATACGCAGTATTTT. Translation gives CASSRLGVADTQYF.

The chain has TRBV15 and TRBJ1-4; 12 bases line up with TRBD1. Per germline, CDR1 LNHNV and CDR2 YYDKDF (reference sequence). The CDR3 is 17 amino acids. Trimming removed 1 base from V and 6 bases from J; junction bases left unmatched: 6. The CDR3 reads CATSRVTGQGAYEKLFF. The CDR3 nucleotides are TGTGCCACCAGCAGAGTAACGGGACAGGGGGCATATGAAAAACTGTTTTTT.